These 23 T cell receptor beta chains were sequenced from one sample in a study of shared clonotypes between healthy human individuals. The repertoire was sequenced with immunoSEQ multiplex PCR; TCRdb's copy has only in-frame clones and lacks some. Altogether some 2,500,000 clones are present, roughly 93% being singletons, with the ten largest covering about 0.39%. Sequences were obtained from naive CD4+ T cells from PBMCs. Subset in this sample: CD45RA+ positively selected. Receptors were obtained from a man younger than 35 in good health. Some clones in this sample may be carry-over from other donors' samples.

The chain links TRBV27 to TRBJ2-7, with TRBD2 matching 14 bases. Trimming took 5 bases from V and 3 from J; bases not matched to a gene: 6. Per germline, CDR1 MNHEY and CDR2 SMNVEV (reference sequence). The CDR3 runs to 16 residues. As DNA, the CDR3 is TGTGCCAGCAGTCCGGGACTAGCGGGGGACTACTACGAGCAGTACTTC. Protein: CASSPGLAGDYYEQYF.

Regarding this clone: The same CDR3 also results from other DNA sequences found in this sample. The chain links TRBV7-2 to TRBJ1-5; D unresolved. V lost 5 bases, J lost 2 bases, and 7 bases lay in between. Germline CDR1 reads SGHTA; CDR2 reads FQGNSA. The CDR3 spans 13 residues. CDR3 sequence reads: CASSLRGNQPQHF. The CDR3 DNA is TGTGCCAGCAGCCTGCGGGGCAATCAGCCCCAGCATTTT.

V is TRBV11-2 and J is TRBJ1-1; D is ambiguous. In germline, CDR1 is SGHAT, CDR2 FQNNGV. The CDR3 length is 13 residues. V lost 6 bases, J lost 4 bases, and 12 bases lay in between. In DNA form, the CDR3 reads TGTGCCAGCAGGAGCGCGATGGGCACTGAAGCTTTCTTT. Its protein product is CASRSAMGTEAFF.

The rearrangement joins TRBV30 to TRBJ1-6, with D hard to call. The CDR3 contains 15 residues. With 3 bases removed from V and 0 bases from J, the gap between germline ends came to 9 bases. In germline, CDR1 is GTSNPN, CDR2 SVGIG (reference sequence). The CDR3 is CAWSLGSSYNSPLHF. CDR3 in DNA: TGTGCCTGGAGCTTAGGGAGCTCCTATAATTCACCCCTCCACTTT.

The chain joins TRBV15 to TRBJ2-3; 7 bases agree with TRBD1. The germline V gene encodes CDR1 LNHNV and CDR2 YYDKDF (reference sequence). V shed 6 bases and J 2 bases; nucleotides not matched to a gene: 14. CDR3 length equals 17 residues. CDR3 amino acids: CATRSDDRAPLTDTQYF. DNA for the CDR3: TGTGCCACCAGAAGCGATGACAGGGCCCCACTCACAGATACGCAGTATTTT.

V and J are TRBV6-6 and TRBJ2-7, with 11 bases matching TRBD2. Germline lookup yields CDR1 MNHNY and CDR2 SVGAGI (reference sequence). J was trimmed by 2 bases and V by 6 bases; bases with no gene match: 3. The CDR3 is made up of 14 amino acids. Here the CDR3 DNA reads TGTGCCAGCAGAACTAGCGGGAGTACCTACGAGCAGTACTTC. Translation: CASRTSGSTYEQYF.

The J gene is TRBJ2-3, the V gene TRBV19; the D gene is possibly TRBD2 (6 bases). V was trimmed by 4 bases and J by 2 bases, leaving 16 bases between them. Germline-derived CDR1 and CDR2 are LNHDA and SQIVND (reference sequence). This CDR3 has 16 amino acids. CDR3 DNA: TGTGCCAGTAGTAACGCGGGACCCACCTACACAGATACGCAGTATTTT. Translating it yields CASSNAGPTYTDTQYF.

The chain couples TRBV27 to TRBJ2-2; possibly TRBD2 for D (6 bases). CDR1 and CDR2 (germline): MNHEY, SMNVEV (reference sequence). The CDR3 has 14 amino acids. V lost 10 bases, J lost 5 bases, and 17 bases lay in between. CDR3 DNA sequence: TGTGCCACCACCACGGGGGAGTGGACCGGGGAGCTGTTTTTT. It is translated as CATTTGEWTGELFF.

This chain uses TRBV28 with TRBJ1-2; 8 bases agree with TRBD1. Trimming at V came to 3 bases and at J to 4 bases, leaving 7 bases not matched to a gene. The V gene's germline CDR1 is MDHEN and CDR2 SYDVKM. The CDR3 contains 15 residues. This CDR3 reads CASSFVRGRIYGYTF. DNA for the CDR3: TGTGCCAGCAGTTTTGTCAGGGGGCGAATCTATGGCTACACCTTC.

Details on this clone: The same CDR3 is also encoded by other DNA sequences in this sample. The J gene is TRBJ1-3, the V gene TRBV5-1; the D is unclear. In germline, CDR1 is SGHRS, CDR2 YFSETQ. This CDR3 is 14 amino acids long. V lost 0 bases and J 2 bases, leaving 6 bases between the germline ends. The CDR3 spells CASSLGGAGNTIYF. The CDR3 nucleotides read TGCGCCAGCAGCTTGGGCGGGGCTGGAAACACCATATATTTT.

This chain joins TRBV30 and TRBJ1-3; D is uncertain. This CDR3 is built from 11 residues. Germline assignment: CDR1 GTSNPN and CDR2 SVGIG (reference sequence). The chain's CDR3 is CAGSSGNTIYF. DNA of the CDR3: TGTGCTGGGAGTTCTGGAAACACCATATATTTT.

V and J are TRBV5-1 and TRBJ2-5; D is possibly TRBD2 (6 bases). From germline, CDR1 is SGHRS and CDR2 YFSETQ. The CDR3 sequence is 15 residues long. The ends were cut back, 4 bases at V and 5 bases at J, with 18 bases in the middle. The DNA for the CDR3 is TGCGCCAGCAGCCTGATGGGGACTGATCTGGAGACCCAGTACTTC. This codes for CASSLMGTDLETQYF.

In nucleotides, the CDR3 is TGTGCCAGCAGAGAACAGGGGTGGGGCAATCAGCCCCAGCATTTT. Its protein is CASREQGWGNQPQHF. The gene calls are TRBV6-5 and TRBJ1-5; TRBD1 aligns across 7 bases. CDR1 is MNHEY and CDR2 is SVGAGI in the germline V gene. The CDR3 is made up of 15 amino acids. V gave up 6 bases and J gave up 2 bases; unmatched junction bases: 7.

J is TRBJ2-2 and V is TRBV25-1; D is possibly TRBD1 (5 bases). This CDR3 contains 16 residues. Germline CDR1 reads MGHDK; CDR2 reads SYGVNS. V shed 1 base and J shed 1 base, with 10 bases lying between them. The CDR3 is CASSELLTGNTGELFF. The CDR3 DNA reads TGTGCCAGCAGTGAATTGTTAACAGGGAACACCGGGGAGCTGTTTTTT.

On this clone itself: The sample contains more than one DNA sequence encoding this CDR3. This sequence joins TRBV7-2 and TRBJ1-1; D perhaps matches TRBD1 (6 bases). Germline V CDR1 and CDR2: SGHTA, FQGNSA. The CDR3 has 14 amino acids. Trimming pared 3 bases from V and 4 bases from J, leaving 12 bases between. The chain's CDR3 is CASSFHREGTEAFF. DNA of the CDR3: TGTGCCAGCAGCTTCCACAGGGAGGGCACTGAAGCTTTCTTT.

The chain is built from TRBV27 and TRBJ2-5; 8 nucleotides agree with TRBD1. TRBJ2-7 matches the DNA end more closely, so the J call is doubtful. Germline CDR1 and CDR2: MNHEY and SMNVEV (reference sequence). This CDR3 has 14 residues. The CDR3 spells CASRRQGNYYEQYF. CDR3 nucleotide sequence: TGTGCCAGCAGACGACAGGGGAATTATTACGAGCAGTACTTC.

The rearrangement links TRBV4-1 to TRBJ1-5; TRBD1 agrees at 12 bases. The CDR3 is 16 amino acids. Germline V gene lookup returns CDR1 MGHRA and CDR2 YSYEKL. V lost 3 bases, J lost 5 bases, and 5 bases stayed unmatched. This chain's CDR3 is CASSQGQGARDQPQHF. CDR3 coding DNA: TGCGCCAGCAGCCAGGGACAGGGGGCGCGTGATCAGCCCCAGCATTTT.

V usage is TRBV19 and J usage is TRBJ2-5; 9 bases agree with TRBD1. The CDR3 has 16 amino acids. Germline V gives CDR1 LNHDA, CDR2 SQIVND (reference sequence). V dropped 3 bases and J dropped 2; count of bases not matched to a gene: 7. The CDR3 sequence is CASSILGTGIQETQYF. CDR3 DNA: TGTGCCAGTAGTATCTTAGGGACAGGGATACAAGAGACCCAGTACTTC.

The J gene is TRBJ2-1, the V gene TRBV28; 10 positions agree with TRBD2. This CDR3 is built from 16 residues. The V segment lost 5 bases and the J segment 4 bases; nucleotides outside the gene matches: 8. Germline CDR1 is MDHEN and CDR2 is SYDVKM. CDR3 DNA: TGTGCCAGCAGTCCACCGGGACTAGCGCCATACAATGAGCAGTTCTTC. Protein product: CASSPPGLAPYNEQFF.

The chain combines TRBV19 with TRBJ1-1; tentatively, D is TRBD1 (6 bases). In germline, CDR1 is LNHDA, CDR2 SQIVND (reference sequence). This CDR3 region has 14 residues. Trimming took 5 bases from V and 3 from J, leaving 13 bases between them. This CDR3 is CASSPRGSDTEAFF. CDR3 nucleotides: TGTGCCAGTAGTCCCAGGGGTTCGGACACTGAAGCTTTCTTT.

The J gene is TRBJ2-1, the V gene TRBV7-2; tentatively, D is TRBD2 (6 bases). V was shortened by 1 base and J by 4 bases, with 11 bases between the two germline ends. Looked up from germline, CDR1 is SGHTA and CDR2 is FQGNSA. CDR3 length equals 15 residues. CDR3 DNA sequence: TGTGCCAGCAGCTTAGGAGCGAGCGGGTACAATGAGCAGTTCTTC. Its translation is CASSLGASGYNEQFF.

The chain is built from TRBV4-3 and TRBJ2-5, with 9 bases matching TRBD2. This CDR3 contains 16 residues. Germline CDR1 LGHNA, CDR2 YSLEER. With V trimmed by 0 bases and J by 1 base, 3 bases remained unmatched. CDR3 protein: CASSQDWREGQETQYF. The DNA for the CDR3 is TGCGCCAGCAGCCAAGATTGGCGGGAGGGCCAAGAGACCCAGTACTTC.

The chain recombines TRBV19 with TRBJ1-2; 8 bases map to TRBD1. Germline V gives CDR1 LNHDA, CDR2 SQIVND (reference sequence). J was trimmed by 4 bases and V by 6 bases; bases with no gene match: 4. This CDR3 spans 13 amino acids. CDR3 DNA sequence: TGTGCCAGTAGGGGACAGGCCACCTATGGCTACACCTTC. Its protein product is CASRGQATYGYTF.